These 20 T cell receptor beta chains were all obtained from the same sample, sequenced in a study of blood T cells in healthy people across ages. Next came a second PCR, run for about 6 to 12 cycles, which used a sample-barcoded 5' primer along with a J-beta primer mix. TCRdb itself ran the 5' RACE reads through MiXCR, one entry per CDR3 protein. The sample records roughly 790,000 distinct CDR3 sequences, 35% to 45% being singletons. Sequences were obtained from blood. The receptors derive from a woman aged 55-70 years in good health.

Many counts were recorded for this clonotype. A much larger clone lies one base from this, so it may be a read error. This chain links TRBV7-2 with TRBJ2-3; D not resolved. The germline V gene encodes CDR1 SGHTA and CDR2 FQGNSA. V lost 3 bases and J lost 0, with 10 bases in between. This CDR3 comprises 15 residues. The CDR3 sequence: CASSFVSRSTDTQYF. Here the CDR3 DNA reads TGTGCCAGCAGCTTCGTATCGAGAAGCACAGATACGCAGTATTTT.

Turning to this clonotype: A junction end diverges from the germline sequence, so it may reflect a read error. The rearrangement links TRBV20-1 to TRBJ2-3; D is unresolved. Germline V lookup: CDR1 DFQATT, CDR2 SNEGSKA (reference sequence). The CDR3 extends over 14 amino acids. The CDR3 DNA sequence: TGCAGTGCTTTGACCCCGGGCCGGGCAGATGCGCAGTATTTT. The encoded protein is CSALTPGRADAQYF.

V and J are TRBV20-1 and TRBJ2-5; TRBD2 aligns across 9 bases. The V segment lost 6 bases and the J segment 2 bases; nucleotides outside the gene matches: 10. This CDR3 has 15 residues. CDR1 is DFQATT and CDR2 is SNEGSKA in the germline V gene (reference sequence). The CDR3 DNA reads TGCAGTGCCACCCCCGGGCTAGCGGGACAAGAGACCCAGTACTTC. Its translation is CSATPGLAGQETQYF.

V and J are TRBV7-2 and TRBJ2-7; D is possibly TRBD2 (5 bases). The CDR3 is 14 amino acids. Trimming cost V 5 bases and J 3 bases, with 14 bases left between them. Germline V gene data show CDR1 as SGHTA and CDR2 as FQGNSA. Here the CDR3 reads CASSPTGVNYEQYF. The CDR3 DNA is TGTGCCAGCAGCCCCACCGGGGTGAACTACGAGCAGTACTTC.

This clonotype was detected only a few times. V and J are TRBV27 and TRBJ1-2; 8 bases fit TRBD1. J gave up 6 bases and V 5 bases, and 5 bases lay outside the gene matches. CDR3 length: 13 amino acids. Germline V gene lookup returns CDR1 MNHEY and CDR2 SMNVEV (reference sequence). CDR3 nucleotide sequence: TGTGCCAGCAGTGCCGAGACAGGGGATGGCTACACCTTC. Encoded protein: CASSAETGDGYTF.

CDR3 DNA: TGTGCCAGCAGTCCCTCGGGACCGCTCTTTGGCGTCTACGAGCAGTACTTC. This encodes CASSPSGPLFGVYEQYF. The chain recombines TRBV6-5 with TRBJ2-7, with D perhaps being TRBD1 or TRBD2 (5 bases each). The CDR3 has 17 residues. Trimming took 5 bases from V and 3 from J, leaving 23 bases between them. The germline CDR1 and CDR2 sequences are MNHEY and SVGAGI.

This clonotype came up a few times. V and J are TRBV4-2 and TRBJ1-5; TRBD1 is a possible D gene (6 bases). Deletions cut 8 bases from V and 0 bases from J, with 14 bases between. Germline V lookup: CDR1 LGHNA, CDR2 YNFKEQ. The CDR3 extends over 15 amino acids. The CDR3 sequence is CASGLRQDSNQPQHF. CDR3 coding DNA: TGTGCCAGCGGGCTGCGACAGGATAGCAATCAGCCCCAGCATTTT.

This clonotype came up many times. V is TRBV20-1 and J is TRBJ2-6, with TRBD1 identical over 9 bases. The CDR3 length is 15 residues. The junction had 5 bases not matched to a gene; V was cut back by 4 bases and J by 4 bases. The V gene's germline CDR1 is DFQATT and CDR2 SNEGSKA (reference sequence). Here the CDR3 reads CSATDRGNGANVLTF. The CDR3 region has the DNA TGCAGTGCTACCGACAGGGGGAACGGGGCCAACGTCCTGACTTTC.

This clonotype came up a few times. The rearrangement links TRBV18 to TRBJ2-5, with no clear D. The CDR3 has 13 residues. The V gene's germline CDR1 is KGHSH and CDR2 LQKENI. Trimming stripped 0 bases from V and 4 bases from J, with 6 bases between. The CDR3 region is CASSPPTPETQYF. The CDR3 DNA sequence: TGTGCCAGCTCACCACCAACACCAGAGACCCAGTACTTC.

The V and J genes are TRBV28 and TRBJ2-4; TRBD1 is a possible D gene (5 bases). The DNA end lines up better with TRBJ2-7; the J call may be wrong. Germline V gene lookup returns CDR1 MDHEN and CDR2 SYDVKM. CDR3 length equals 13 residues. This CDR3 reads CASSVYRNYEQYF. The CDR3 DNA follows: TGTGCCAGCAGTGTGTACAGGAACTACGAGCAGTACTTC.

This sequence joins TRBV20-1 and TRBJ2-3; no reliable D call. V dropped 5 bases and J dropped 2 bases, with 8 bases sitting between them. The germline V gene has CDR1 DFQATT and CDR2 SNEGSKA (reference sequence). This CDR3 contains 12 residues. DNA of the CDR3: TGCAGTGCTGACTTGGACACAGATACGCAGTATTTT. It translates to CSADLDTDTQYF.

CDR3 coding DNA: TGTGCCAGCAGGACCGGACAGGAGTGGGATGAGCAGTACTTC. This codes for CASRTGQEWDEQYF. V gene TRBV5-8 combines with J gene TRBJ2-5, with TRBD1 matching over 7 bases. J was trimmed by 11 bases and V by 5 bases; bases with no gene match: 15. The germline V gene has CDR1 SGHTS and CDR2 YDEGEE. The CDR3 runs 14 residues.

The gene calls are TRBV10-3 and TRBJ2-7; no reliable D call. Germline values: CDR1 ENHRY, CDR2 SYGVKD. Between the trimmed V and J ends, which lost 0 bases and 3 bases, there was a span of 15 bases. The CDR3 spans 16 residues. CDR3 protein: CAISESPLVKDYEQYF. CDR3 nucleotide sequence: TGTGCCATCAGTGAGTCCCCACTGGTAAAGGACTACGAGCAGTACTTC.

This clonotype was counted many times. The chain employs TRBV9 and TRBJ2-7; TRBD2 aligns across 10 bases. V lost 2 bases and J lost 2; bases outside the gene matches: 4. The CDR3 extends over 15 amino acids. The germline CDR1 and CDR2 sequences are SGDLS and YYNGEE. The CDR3 is CASSVASGGTYEQYF. The CDR3, as DNA: TGTGCCAGCAGCGTCGCTAGCGGGGGAACCTACGAGCAGTACTTC.

This clonotype has a handful of counts. V and J are TRBV24-1 and TRBJ2-3; 7 bases are a match to TRBD2. V shed 0 bases, J shed 3 bases, and the junction held 8 bases outside the gene matches. This CDR3 has 17 amino acids. CDR1 KGHDR and CDR2 SFDVKD come from the germline V gene. The DNA for the CDR3 is TGTGCCACCAGTGATTTGGGAGGGACTACCCTGACAGATACGCAGTATTTT. The encoded protein is CATSDLGGTTLTDTQYF.

This clonotype was seen many times. This chain links TRBV6-5 with TRBJ2-7; no clear D. V was pared by 4 bases and J by 7 bases, with 26 bases between. This CDR3 comprises 17 residues. From germline, CDR1 is MNHEY and CDR2 SVGAGI. The CDR3 protein is CASSSQTRSGPIGEQYF. The CDR3 DNA follows: TGTGCCAGCAGTTCCCAGACCAGATCTGGCCCAATAGGGGAGCAGTACTTC.

The chain has TRBV28 and TRBJ2-3; D is ambiguous. CDR1 is MDHEN and CDR2 is SYDVKM in the germline V gene. V was clipped by 6 bases and J by 6 bases, with 13 bases between them. The CDR3 consists of 13 residues. CDR3: CASSAIGPDTQYF. CDR3 nucleotide sequence: TGTGCCAGCAGCGCTATCGGACCGGATACGCAGTATTTT.

This clonotype was detected only once. This chain connects TRBV5-8 to TRBJ1-1, with 7 bases that match TRBD1. V was clipped by 4 bases and J by 13 bases; unmatched bases: 13. Germline V gene sequence: CDR1 SGHTS, CDR2 YDEGEE. The CDR3 runs 13 residues. This CDR3 reads CASSTGQSRLGFF. Here the CDR3 DNA reads TGTGCCAGCAGCACGGGACAGTCTCGCCTTGGTTTCTTT.

V usage is TRBV18 and J usage is TRBJ2-7, with D uncertain. CDR3 length equals 11 residues. V was pared by 4 bases and J by 5 bases, with 6 bases between. CDR1 is KGHSH, CDR2 LQKENI, per germline. The CDR3 DNA reads TGTGCCAGCTCACGTCAAGACGAGCAGTACTTC. Protein sequence: CASSRQDEQYF. The variable domain in full, completed from reference TRBV18 and TRBJ2-7, reads NAGVMQNPRHLVRRRGQEARLRCSPMKGHSHVYWYRQLPEEGLKFMVYLQKENIIDESGMPKERFSAEFPKEGPSILRIQQVVRGDSAAYFCASSRQDEQYFGPGTRLTVT.

The rearrangement joins TRBV28 to TRBJ2-1; D might be TRBD2 (6 bases). CDR1 and CDR2 from the germline V gene are MDHEN and SYDVKM. This CDR3 has 16 amino acids. Deletions cut 3 bases from V and 3 bases from J, with 15 bases between. CDR3 protein: CASSLQAGGGYNEQFF. The CDR3 bases are TGTGCCAGCAGTTTGCAGGCCGGGGGTGGCTACAATGAGCAGTTCTTC.